The 20 T cell receptor beta chains reported below all come from one sample, sequenced in a study of CD8 T cells in ankylosing spondylitis. TCRdb called the 5' RACE reads again in MiXCR, with one record for every CDR3 protein. Of approximately 150,000 distinct CDR3 sequences listed, approximately 48% are singletons. The sequenced material came from synovial fluid, either unsorted or a sorted T cell fraction (not recorded which). The receptors here all came from a male donor with ankylosing spondylitis.

The J gene is TRBJ2-7, the V gene TRBV21-1; the D call in the table, TRBD1, was not verified against the DNA. TRBV21-1 is a pseudogene segment. The CDR3 runs 15 residues. The CDR3 here is CASSKEAGQGTEQYF. The CDR3 DNA reads TGTGCCAGCAGCAAAGAAGCGGGACAGGGTACCGAGCAGTACTTC.

There are a few counts of this clonotype. The chain carries TRBV12-3 or TRBV12-4 and TRBJ2-7; tentative D call: TRBD2 (5 bases). This CDR3 is 11 amino acids long. The ends were cut back, 5 bases at V and 6 bases at J, with 8 bases in the middle. The CDR3 DNA reads as TGTGCCAGCAGTCCCGGGGTCGAGCAGTACTTC. Translated, it gives CASSPGVEQYF.

There are a few counts of this clonotype. The chain links TRBV6-4 to TRBJ2-6, with D maybe TRBD1 (6 bases). This CDR3 has 14 residues. Trimming took 4 bases from V and 2 from J, leaving 6 bases between them. In germline, CDR1 is MRHNA, CDR2 SNTAGT. The CDR3 sequence: CASSGTAGANVLTF. In nucleotides, the CDR3 is TGTGCCAGCAGTGGGACAGCTGGGGCCAACGTCCTGACTTTC.

V usage is TRBV9 and J usage is TRBJ2-1; 9 positions match TRBD2. CDR1 and CDR2 from the germline V gene are SGDLS and YYNGEE. V lost 3 bases and J lost 4; bases outside the gene matches: 5. There are 15 residues in the CDR3. CDR3 DNA sequence: TGTGCCAGCAGCGGGTCGCGGGAGGGATACAATGAGCAGTTCTTC. Its protein is CASSGSREGYNEQFF.

Only a few counts were recorded for this clonotype. The rearrangement joins TRBV20-1 to TRBJ2-3; 10 bases match TRBD1. Germline CDR1 DFQATT, CDR2 SNEGSKA (reference sequence). The CDR3 runs to 15 residues. V trimming: 5 bases; J trimming: 2 bases; junction bases outside the gene matches: 7. CDR3 sequence reads: CSASRTGGNTDTQYF. CDR3 sequence (DNA): TGCAGTGCTTCACGGACAGGGGGAAACACAGATACGCAGTATTTT.

The chain carries TRBV4-1 and TRBJ1-2; weak D call: TRBD1 (5 bases). This CDR3 has 15 amino acids. V lost 0 bases, J lost 2 bases, and 10 bases lay in between. Germline CDR1 is MGHRA and CDR2 is YSYEKL. CDR3 nucleotides: TGCGCCAGCAGCCAAGAGCTGGGGGGAAACTATGGCTACACCTTC. Its translation: CASSQELGGNYGYTF.

This chain joins TRBV5-8 and TRBJ2-1; 7 bases map to TRBD2. The CDR3 runs 17 residues. Germline CDR1 SGHTS, CDR2 YDEGEE. Germline trimming cut 3 bases from V and 6 bases from J; bases unmatched to any gene: 15. CDR3 protein: CASSSLPGRLGGNEQFF. The CDR3 nucleotides read TGTGCCAGCAGCTCGCTCCCCGGGAGGCTCGGAGGCAATGAGCAGTTCTTC.

This clonotype was seen a handful of times. The chain carries TRBV12-3 or TRBV12-4 and TRBJ2-6; 11 bases line up with TRBD1. V gave up 10 bases and J gave up 3 bases; unmatched junction bases: 14. This CDR3 has 18 amino acids. CDR3: CAIRTGGLLFLGANVLTF. The CDR3 nucleotides are TGTGCCATCAGGACAGGGGGCCTACTATTTCTTGGGGCCAACGTCCTGACTTTC.

A few counts support this clonotype. This chain connects TRBV20-1 to TRBJ2-1; 15 bases line up with TRBD2. The V gene end was trimmed by 5 bases and the J gene end by 0 bases; junction bases not matched to a gene: 11. CDR3 length equals 19 residues. Germline V lookup: CDR1 DFQATT, CDR2 SNEGSKA (reference sequence). CDR3 sequence reads: CSARRTSGRARSSYNEQFF. CDR3 sequence (DNA): TGCAGTGCTCGTCGGACTAGCGGGAGGGCGAGGAGCTCCTACAATGAGCAGTTCTTC.

The V gene is TRBV12-3 or TRBV12-4, the J gene TRBJ2-4; the D gene is possibly TRBD2 (6 bases). The CDR3 extends over 15 amino acids. V gave up 6 bases and J gave up 6 bases, with 18 bases separating them. CDR3 in amino acids: CASSPRRLGGNIQYF. DNA for the CDR3: TGTGCCAGCAGCCCCAGAAGACTAGGCGGAAACATTCAGTACTTC.

This chain uses TRBV27 with TRBJ2-7; D remains ambiguous. Trimming removed 8 bases at V and 0 bases at J, with 5 bases between. The CDR3 spans 11 residues. Germline V CDR1 and CDR2: MNHEY, SMNVEV (reference sequence). CDR3: CASGASYEQYF. As DNA, the CDR3 is TGTGCCAGCGGAGCCTCCTACGAGCAGTACTTC.

This clonotype was recorded at least ten times. This rearrangement joins TRBV2 to TRBJ2-5; D might be TRBD1 (6 bases). The CDR3 is 13 residues long. V gave up 5 bases and J gave up 1 base, with 8 bases separating them. Germline lookup yields CDR1 SNHLY and CDR2 FYNNEI. CDR3 region: CASSPQGQETQYF. Here the CDR3 DNA reads TGTGCCAGCAGTCCACAGGGCCAAGAGACCCAGTACTTC.

This clonotype has more than one count but fewer than ten. The chain employs TRBV10-3 and TRBJ2-7; D tentatively fits TRBD1 or TRBD2 (5 bases each). CDR3 length equals 15 residues. Trimming cost V 3 bases and J 1 base, with 13 bases left between them. Germline CDR1 ENHRY, CDR2 SYGVKD. The CDR3 DNA follows: TGTGCCATCAGTGACCCGGGACGGAATTCCTACGAGCAGTACTTC. Amino acid sequence: CAISDPGRNSYEQYF.

The CDR3 sequence: CASSYVPWGYEQYF. The CDR3 DNA sequence: TGTGCCAGCAGTTATGTGCCCTGGGGCTACGAGCAGTACTTC. The chain links TRBV28 to TRBJ2-7; no clear D. Germline V lookup: CDR1 MDHEN, CDR2 SYDVKM. Trimming pared 4 bases from V and 3 bases from J, leaving 13 bases between. CDR3 length: 14 residues.

This chain joins TRBV29-1 and TRBJ1-2, with D unresolved. Germline CDR1 is SQVTM and CDR2 is ANQGSEA. Trimming cost V 6 bases and J 5 bases, with 10 bases left between them. The CDR3 runs 11 residues. The chain's CDR3 is CSVPSAYGYTF. CDR3 in DNA: TGCAGCGTCCCAAGCGCTTATGGCTACACCTTC. Together with reference TRBV29-1 and TRBJ1-2, the CDR3 gives the full variable domain: SAVISQKPSRDICQRGTSLTIQCQVDSQVTMMFWYRQQPGQSLTLIATANQGSEATYESGFVIDKFPISRPNLTFSTLTVSNMSPEDSSIYLCSVPSAYGYTFGSGTRLTVV.

This clonotype was recorded many times. The J gene is TRBJ2-3, the V gene TRBV4-2, with D possibly matching TRBD2 (6 bases). The CDR3 loop spans 16 amino acids. V dropped 1 base and J dropped 6 bases, with 17 bases sitting between them. The germline V gene encodes CDR1 LGHNA and CDR2 YNFKEQ. The CDR3 loop reads CASSQVFGTHQDTQYF. CDR3 bases: TGTGCCAGCAGCCAAGTTTTCGGGACTCATCAGGATACGCAGTATTTT.

The chain links TRBV21-1 to TRBJ2-3; TRBD2 is the table's D call, not checked against the DNA. TRBV21-1 is shown as a pseudogene. There are 18 residues in the CDR3. The CDR3 DNA sequence: TGTGCCAGCAGCAAAGTAGGGGCTAGTTGTTCGCGCACAGATACGCAGTATTTT. Amino acids: CASSKVGASCSRTDTQYF.

This clonotype has only a few counts. The gene calls are TRBV12-3 or TRBV12-4 and TRBJ2-7; 7 bases match TRBD2. V shed 2 bases and J 1 base; nucleotides not matched to a gene: 5. This CDR3 contains 15 residues. The CDR3 DNA follows: TGTGCCAGCAGTTTACTTGGCGGGAGTTCCTACGAGCAGTACTTC. Protein product: CASSLLGGSSYEQYF.

V gene TRBV4-1 combines with J gene TRBJ1-2, with D possibly matching TRBD1 (5 bases). In germline, CDR1 is MGHRA, CDR2 YSYEKL. The CDR3 is made up of 17 amino acids. V was clipped by 1 base and J by 5 bases, with 20 bases between them. The CDR3 bases are TGCGCCAGCAGCCAAGCCTCTTCCAGGGAGTCCCCTTATGGCTACACCTTC. This codes for CASSQASSRESPYGYTF.

The V gene is TRBV4-2, the J gene TRBJ2-7; 10 nucleotides match TRBD1. The germline CDR1 and CDR2 sequences are LGHNA and YNFKEQ. The CDR3 totals 19 residues. Trimming cost V 4 bases and J 3 bases; bases outside gene matches: 18. CDR3 coding DNA: TGTGCCAGCAGCCTAGTGCGGGACAGGGGAATGGATGGGAACTACGAGCAGTACTTC. Amino acid sequence: CASSLVRDRGMDGNYEQYF.